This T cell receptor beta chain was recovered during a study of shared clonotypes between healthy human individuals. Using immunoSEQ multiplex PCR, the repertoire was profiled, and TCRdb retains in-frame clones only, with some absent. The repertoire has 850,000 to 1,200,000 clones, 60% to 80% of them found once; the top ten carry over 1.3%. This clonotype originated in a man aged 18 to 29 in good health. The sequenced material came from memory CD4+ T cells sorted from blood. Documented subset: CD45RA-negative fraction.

The CDR3 reads CAWSRQYNSPLHF. The DNA of the CDR3 is TGTGCCTGGAGTAGACAGTATAATTCACCCCTCCACTTT. The chain carries TRBV30 and TRBJ1-6, with a tentative D call TRBD1 (5 bases). This CDR3 contains 13 residues. V was clipped by 2 bases and J by 4 bases, with 6 bases between them. Germline-derived CDR1 and CDR2 are GTSNPN and SVGIG (reference sequence). The full variable domain, in which reference TRBV30 and TRBJ1-6 provide the parts outside the CDR3, is SQTIHQWPATLVQPVGSPLSLECTVEGTSNPNLYWYRQAAGRGLQLLFYSVGIGQISSEVPQNLSASRPQDRQFILSSKKLLLSDSGFYLCAWSRQYNSPLHFGNGTRLTVT.